This T cell receptor (beta chain) was profiled in a study of T-cell reconstitution after alpha-beta-depleted transplantation in children. Notes on the study in general: Roughly two months post-transplant, alpha-beta T cells reportedly originated from several hundred graft clones that had expanded. High day-60 TCRbeta diversity in some patients came from surviving recipient T cells and thymic progenitors.

It was with unique molecular identifiers that the TCRbeta library was prepared. TCRdb called the PCR reads again in MiXCR, with one record for every CDR3 protein. The repertoire holds approximately 150,000 distinct CDR3 sequences, with 8% to 10% as singletons. This CDR3 has 15 amino acids. Germline CDR1 DFQATT, CDR2 SNEGSKA (reference sequence). Deletions cut 5 bases from V and 0 bases from J, with 14 bases between. A word on this clonotype: The antigen is undetermined.

The source material was PBMCs, mostly from graft donor cells, sampled 180 days after TCRalphabeta/CD19-depleted stem cell transplant. This sequence joins TRBV20-1 and TRBJ2-1; perhaps TRBD2 as D (6 bases). The clonotype was recovered from a female patient aged 2 to 10 who had a stem cell transplant for congenital amegakaryocytic thrombocytopenia, so the T cells may come from the graft donor. The CDR3 region has the DNA TGCAGTGCTTTTGGGGCGGGACGCTCCTACAATGAGCAGTTCTTC. This translates into CSAFGAGRSYNEQFF.